The 9 T cell receptor beta chains in this list originate from one sample, sequenced in a study of T-cell reconstitution after alpha-beta-depleted transplantation in children. This sample's TCRbeta library carried unique molecular identifier barcodes. TCRdb analysed the PCR reads with MiXCR anew, one entry per CDR3 protein. The sample holds around 450,000 distinct CDR3 sequences; under 12% are singletons and the top ten take 2%. Sequencing used PBMCs, obtained before TCRalphabeta/CD19-depleted stem cell transplant. Receptors originate from a child aged 2-15 years with inherited bone marrow failure, due to receive a stem cell transplant.

This clonotype was seen ten or more times. CDR3 protein: CATSRDLWGGVQETQYF. CDR3 nucleotides: TGTGCCACCAGCAGAGATCTGTGGGGCGGGGTCCAAGAGACCCAGTACTTC. This chain connects TRBV15 to TRBJ2-5; D is perhaps TRBD2 (6 bases). Trimming removed 0 bases at V and 1 base at J, with 15 bases between. The CDR3 consists of 17 residues. Germline lookup yields CDR1 LNHNV and CDR2 YYDKDF (reference sequence). The full variable domain, completed using reference TRBV15 and TRBJ2-5, is DAMVIQNPRYQVTQFGKPVTLSCSQTLNHNVMYWYQQKSSQAPKLLFHYYDKDFNNEADTPDNFQSRRPNTSFCFLDIRSPGLGDTAMYLCATSRDLWGGVQETQYFGPGTRLLVL.

There are many counts of this clonotype. This chain joins TRBV6-1 and TRBJ1-2; D perhaps matches TRBD1 (6 bases). Trimming left V 11 bases short and J 2 bases short, with 15 bases between. This CDR3 is 13 amino acids long. The germline CDR1 and CDR2 sequences are MNHNS and SASEGT. CDR3 protein: CAGRPGQNYGYTF. DNA for the CDR3: TGTGCCGGACGCCCCGGACAGAACTATGGCTACACCTTC.

Many counts were recorded for this clonotype. This rearrangement joins TRBV14 to TRBJ2-2; D call uncertain. CDR1 is SGHDN, CDR2 FVKESK, per germline. CDR3 length: 13 residues. V lost 4 bases to trimming and J lost 7 bases, with 10 bases between them. CDR3 DNA sequence: TGTGCCAGCAGCCTTCGTCGCTTCGGGGAGCTGTTTTTT. This codes for CASSLRRFGELFF.

This clonotype has a count of ten or more. This sequence joins TRBV27 and TRBJ2-2; D is perhaps TRBD2 (5 bases). Germline CDR1 is MNHEY and CDR2 is SMNVEV (reference sequence). The V end was cut by 6 bases, the J end by 5 bases, with 13 bases between. The CDR3 spans 14 residues. The DNA of the CDR3 is TGTGCCAGCAGGACCGGGGTTGTTACCGGGGAGCTGTTTTTT. It codes for CASRTGVVTGELFF.

This clonotype appeared a few times. CDR3 residues: CASSQGYQETQYF. The CDR3 DNA reads TGCGCCAGCAGCCAGGGGTACCAAGAGACCCAGTACTTC. This rearrangement joins TRBV4-3 to TRBJ2-5, with unresolved D. V was pared by 3 bases and J by 0 bases, with 5 bases between. Per germline, CDR1 LGHNA and CDR2 YSLEER. The length of the CDR3 is 13 residues.

This clonotype was detected ten times or more. The chain recombines TRBV7-8 with TRBJ2-7; 7 bases agree with TRBD1. CDR1 and CDR2 (germline): SGHVS, FQNEAQ. The CDR3 is 14 residues long. Trimming removed 3 bases from V and 2 bases from J; junction bases left unmatched: 4. CDR3 DNA sequence: TGTGCCAGCAGCTTCACGGGACAGCCCTACGAGCAGTACTTC. As protein: CASSFTGQPYEQYF.

Ten or more counts support this clonotype. The rearrangement uses TRBV20-1 and TRBJ2-1; 7 nucleotides match TRBD2. This CDR3 is 15 amino acids long. The trim removed 5 bases at V and 0 bases at J, leaving 7 bases unmatched. Germline CDR1 is DFQATT and CDR2 is SNEGSKA (reference sequence). Written as DNA, the CDR3 is TGCAGTGCTCCAAGGACTAGGAACTCCTACAATGAGCAGTTCTTC. It is translated as CSAPRTRNSYNEQFF.

This clonotype came up many times. This chain joins TRBV20-1 and TRBJ2-5; D possibly matches TRBD1 or TRBD2 (5 bases each). From germline, CDR1 is DFQATT and CDR2 SNEGSKA (reference sequence). There are 14 residues in the CDR3. Deletions cut 6 bases from V and 0 bases from J, with 14 bases between. CDR3 sequence: CSANFGADQETQYF. CDR3 bases: TGCAGTGCAAACTTCGGGGCGGACCAAGAGACCCAGTACTTC.

This clonotype was recorded at least ten times. In DNA form, the CDR3 reads TGTGCCAGCAGTTTTCTACTAGCAGGGGCCTACGAGCAGTACTTC. It encodes CASSFLLAGAYEQYF. The chain combines TRBV12-3 or TRBV12-4 with TRBJ2-7; D assignment may be TRBD1 or TRBD2 (6 bases each). The CDR3 is made up of 15 amino acids. V was shortened by 3 bases and J by 2 bases, with 14 bases between the two germline ends.